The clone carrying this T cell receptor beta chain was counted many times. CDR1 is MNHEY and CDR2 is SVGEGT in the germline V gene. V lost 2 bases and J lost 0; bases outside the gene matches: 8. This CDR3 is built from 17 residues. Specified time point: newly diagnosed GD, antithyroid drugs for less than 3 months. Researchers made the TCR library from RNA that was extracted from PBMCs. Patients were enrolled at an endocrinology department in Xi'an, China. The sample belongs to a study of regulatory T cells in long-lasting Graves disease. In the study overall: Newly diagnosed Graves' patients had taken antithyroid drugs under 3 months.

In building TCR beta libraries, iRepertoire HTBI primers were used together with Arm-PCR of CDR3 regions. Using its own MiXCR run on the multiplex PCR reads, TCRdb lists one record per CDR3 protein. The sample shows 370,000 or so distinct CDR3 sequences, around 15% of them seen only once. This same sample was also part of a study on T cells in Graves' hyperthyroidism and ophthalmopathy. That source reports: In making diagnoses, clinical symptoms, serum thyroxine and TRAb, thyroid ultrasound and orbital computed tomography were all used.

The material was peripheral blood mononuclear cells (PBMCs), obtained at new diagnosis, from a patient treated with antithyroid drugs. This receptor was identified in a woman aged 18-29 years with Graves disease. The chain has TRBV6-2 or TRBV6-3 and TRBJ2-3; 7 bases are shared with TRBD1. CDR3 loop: CASSYARGTLSTDTQYF. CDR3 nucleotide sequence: TGTGCCAGCAGTTACGCCAGGGGGACCCTTAGCACAGATACGCAGTATTTT.